This paragraph covers one T cell receptor (beta chain) sequence. What it binds is not known. This entry is derived from a study of graft-versus-host responses after intestinal transplantation. Study summary: Multivisceral, liver-intestinal, or isolated intestinal grafts were transplanted into recipients. Recipients uniformly received anti-thymocyte globulin induction, followed by tacrolimus and steroids for 3 to 4 years. General study findings and limits: Some GvH clones were seen earlier in gut or blood, suggesting intestinal origin. Allograft clonal ratios (graft-versus-host to host-versus-graft) were high in patients who had graft-donor T cell macrochimerism.

Profiling relied on immunoSEQ multiplex PCR, and the TCRdb table lists in-frame clones only, not all of them. The sample includes 70,000 to 95,000 clones, 80% to 95% of them seen just once. Trimming removed 4 bases from V and 3 bases from J; junction bases left unmatched: 1. The CDR3 totals 13 residues. CDR1 is KGHSH, CDR2 LQKENI, per germline. V and J are TRBV18 and TRBJ2-7, with 9 bases lining up with TRBD2. Source: unstimulated CD8+ T cells sorted from spleen or lymph node cells, taken before transplant. This receptor was identified in a human donor who was the organ donor for an intestinal transplant. The CDR3 sequence is CASSLLAGYEQYF. For the CDR3, the DNA is TGTGCCAGCTCACTACTAGCGGGCTACGAGCAGTACTTC.